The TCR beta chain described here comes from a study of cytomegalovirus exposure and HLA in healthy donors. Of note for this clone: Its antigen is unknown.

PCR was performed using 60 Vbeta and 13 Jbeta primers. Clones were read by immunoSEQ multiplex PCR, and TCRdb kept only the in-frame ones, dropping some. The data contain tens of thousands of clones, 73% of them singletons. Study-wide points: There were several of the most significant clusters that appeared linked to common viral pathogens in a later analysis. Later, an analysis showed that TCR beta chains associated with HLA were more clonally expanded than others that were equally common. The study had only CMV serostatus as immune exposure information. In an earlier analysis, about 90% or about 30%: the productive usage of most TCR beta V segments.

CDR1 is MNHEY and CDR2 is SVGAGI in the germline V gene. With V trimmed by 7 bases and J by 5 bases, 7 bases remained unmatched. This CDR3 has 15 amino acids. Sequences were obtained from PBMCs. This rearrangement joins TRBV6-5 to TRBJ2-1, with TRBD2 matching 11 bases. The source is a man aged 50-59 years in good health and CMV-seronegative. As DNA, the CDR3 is TGTGCCAGCACCCCTAGCGGGGGGTCCAACAATGAGCAGTTCTTC. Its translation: CASTPSGGSNNEQFF.